Below are 11 T cell receptor beta chains sequenced from a single sample in a study of technical replicates of blood from a few donors. This table comes from immunoSEQ multiplex PCR, and its TCRdb copy is limited to in-frame clones, with some not included. The sample yields 60,000 to 80,000 clones, around nine tenths seen once. The sample consisted of PBMCs. The receptors stem from a human donor in good health. Some clones in this sample may be carry-over from other donors' samples.

The chain links TRBV4-2 to TRBJ1-1; D unresolved. V was clipped by 1 base and J by 1 base, with 10 bases between them. CDR1 is LGHNA, CDR2 YNFKEQ, per germline. The CDR3 sequence is 15 residues long. CDR3 DNA: TGTGCCAGCAGCCAAGGAGAAGAAAGGAACACTGAAGCTTTCTTT. Residues: CASSQGEERNTEAFF.

The J gene is TRBJ1-1, the V gene TRBV7-3; a weak D match, TRBD1 (6 bases). The germline V gene has CDR1 SGHTA and CDR2 FQGTGA. There are 13 residues in the CDR3. Trimming stripped 5 bases from V and 5 bases from J, with 12 bases between. The CDR3 loop is CASSPETGTEAFF. Written as DNA, the CDR3 is TGTGCCAGCAGCCCTGAGACAGGAACTGAAGCTTTCTTT. Filled out from reference TRBV7-3 and TRBJ1-1, the complete variable domain reads GAGVSQTPSNKVTEKGKYVELRCDPISGHTALYWYRQSLGQGPEFLIYFQGTGAADDSGLPNDRFFAVRPEGSVSTLKIQRTERGDSAVYLCASSPETGTEAFFGQGTRLTVV.

This chain links TRBV7-3 with TRBJ2-7; D is possibly TRBD2 (6 bases). Germline V gene sequence: CDR1 SGHTA, CDR2 FQGTGA. V was pared by 2 bases and J by 5 bases, with 16 bases between. The CDR3 has 15 residues. The CDR3 coding sequence is TGTGCCAGCAGCTTAGGAGGGCGGAAGAAAGACGAGCAGTACTTC. It is translated as CASSLGGRKKDEQYF.

V usage is TRBV4-2 and J usage is TRBJ1-3; D perhaps matches TRBD1 (6 bases). Trimming stripped 1 base from V and 6 bases from J, with 22 bases between. CDR1 is LGHNA, CDR2 YNFKEQ, per germline. The CDR3 spans 18 residues. CDR3 loop: CASSQGTQGPGALNTIYF. The CDR3 coding sequence is TGTGCCAGCAGCCAAGGTACCCAGGGCCCAGGGGCCCTAAACACCATATATTTT.

The J gene is TRBJ2-4, the V gene TRBV29-1, with D tentatively TRBD1 (5 bases). The V and J ends lost 3 bases and 3 bases respectively, with 9 bases between them. Germline CDR1 and CDR2: SQVTM and ANQGSEA. The CDR3 runs to 13 residues. The CDR3 spells CSVDDSLKNIQYF. DNA for the CDR3: TGCAGCGTTGATGACAGCCTCAAAAACATTCAGTACTTC.

Only a few counts were recorded for this clone. This chain uses TRBV4-1 with TRBJ1-5; tentatively, D is TRBD1 (6 bases). Trimming removed 5 bases at V and 10 bases at J, with 15 bases between. Germline V gene sequence: CDR1 MGHRA, CDR2 YSYEKL. This CDR3 comprises 13 residues. In DNA, the CDR3 is TGCGCCAGCAGCGAGGGGGTGGAACTTCCCCAGCATTTT. As protein: CASSEGVELPQHF.

V is TRBV7-2 and J is TRBJ2-3, with 11 bases matching TRBD1. Germline V gene data show CDR1 as SGHTA and CDR2 as FQGNSA. This CDR3 has 16 residues. V lost 3 bases, J lost 4 bases, and 6 bases stayed unmatched. The CDR3: CASSFLGQGASDTQYF. The CDR3 DNA follows: TGTGCCAGCAGCTTTTTAGGACAGGGGGCCTCAGATACGCAGTATTTT.

This chain connects TRBV10-3 to TRBJ2-3; D possibly corresponds to TRBD1 (5 bases). The CDR3 has 13 residues. The V gene's germline CDR1 is ENHRY and CDR2 SYGVKD. Trimming stripped 7 bases from V and 1 base from J, with 9 bases between. The CDR3 spells CAITRDGTDTQYF. The CDR3 bases are TGTGCCATCACCAGGGATGGCACAGATACGCAGTATTTT.

V is TRBV4-3 and J is TRBJ2-3; D remains unclear. The CDR3 has 15 residues. The V end was cut by 0 bases, the J end by 1 base, with 8 bases between. Germline V gene lookup returns CDR1 LGHNA and CDR2 YSLEER. CDR3 nucleotides: TGCGCCAGCAGCCAAGAGCGCACCCGCACAGATACGCAGTATTTT. The encoded protein is CASSQERTRTDTQYF.

This clone was seen just once. V gene TRBV5-1 combines with J gene TRBJ2-5, with 13 bases lining up with TRBD2. CDR3 size: 16 residues. J gave up 5 bases and V 2 bases, and 6 bases lay outside the gene matches. CDR1 is SGHRS, CDR2 YFSETQ, per germline. This CDR3 is CASSFTGTSGAETQYF. For the CDR3, the DNA is TGCGCCAGCAGCTTTACCGGGACTAGCGGGGCCGAGACCCAGTACTTC.

The J gene is TRBJ2-7, the V gene TRBV4-1; 8 bases agree with TRBD1. The CDR3 extends over 13 amino acids. V was pared by 3 bases and J by 6 bases, with 4 bases of the junction left unmatched. Germline V gene sequence: CDR1 MGHRA, CDR2 YSYEKL. The CDR3: CASSQTTGGEQYF. In DNA, the CDR3 is TGCGCCAGCAGCCAGACTACAGGGGGCGAGCAGTACTTC.